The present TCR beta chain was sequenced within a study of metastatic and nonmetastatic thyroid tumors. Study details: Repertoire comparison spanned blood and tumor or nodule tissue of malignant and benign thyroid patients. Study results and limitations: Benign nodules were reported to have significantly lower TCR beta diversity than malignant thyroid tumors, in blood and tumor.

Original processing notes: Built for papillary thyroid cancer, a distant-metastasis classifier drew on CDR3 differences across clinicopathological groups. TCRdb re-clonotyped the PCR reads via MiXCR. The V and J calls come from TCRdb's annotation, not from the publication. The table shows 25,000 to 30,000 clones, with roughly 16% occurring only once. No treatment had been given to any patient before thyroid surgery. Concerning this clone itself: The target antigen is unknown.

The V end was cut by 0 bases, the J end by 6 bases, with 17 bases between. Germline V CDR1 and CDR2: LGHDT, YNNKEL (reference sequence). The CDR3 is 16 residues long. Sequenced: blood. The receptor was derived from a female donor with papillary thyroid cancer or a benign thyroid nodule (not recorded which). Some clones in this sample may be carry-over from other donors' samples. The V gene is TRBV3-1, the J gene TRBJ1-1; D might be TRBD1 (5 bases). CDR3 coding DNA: TGTGCCAGCAGCCAAGATTCAGGGAGATTCTCGGCTGAAGCTTTCTTT. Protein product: CASSQDSGRFSAEAFF.